Included here is one T cell receptor (beta chain) sequence, with context. The CDR3 contains 15 residues. CDR1 is MNHEY and CDR2 is SVGAGI in the germline V gene. Trimming cost V 0 bases and J 0 bases, with 8 bases left between them. The record originates from a study of identical twins. TCRdb reprocessed the 5' RACE reads with MiXCR, giving one entry per CDR3 protein. The sample records about 430,000 distinct CDR3 sequences, about a fifth being singletons. Sequencing used naive T cells sorted from blood. The clonotype originates from a man aged 45-60 years in good health. This chain uses TRBV6-5 with TRBJ2-5; D is uncertain. CDR3 nucleotide sequence: TGTGCCAGCAGTTACTCGAGGCAGAACCAAGAGACCCAGTACTTC. Translating gives CASSYSRQNQETQYF.